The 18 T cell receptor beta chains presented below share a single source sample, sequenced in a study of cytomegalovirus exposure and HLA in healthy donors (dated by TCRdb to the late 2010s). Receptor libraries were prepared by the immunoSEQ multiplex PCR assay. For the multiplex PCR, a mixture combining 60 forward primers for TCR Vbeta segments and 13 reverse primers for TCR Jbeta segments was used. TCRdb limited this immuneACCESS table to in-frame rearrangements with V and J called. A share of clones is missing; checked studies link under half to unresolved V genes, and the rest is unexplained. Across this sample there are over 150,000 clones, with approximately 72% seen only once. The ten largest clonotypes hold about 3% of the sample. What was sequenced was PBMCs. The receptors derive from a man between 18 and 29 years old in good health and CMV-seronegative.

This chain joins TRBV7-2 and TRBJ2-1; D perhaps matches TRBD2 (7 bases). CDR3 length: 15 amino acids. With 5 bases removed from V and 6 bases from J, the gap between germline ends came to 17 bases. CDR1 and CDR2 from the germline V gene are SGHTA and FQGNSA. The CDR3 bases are TGTGCCAGCAGCCCTGGGGGGGCGGGGATCAATGAGCAGTTCTTC. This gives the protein CASSPGGAGINEQFF.

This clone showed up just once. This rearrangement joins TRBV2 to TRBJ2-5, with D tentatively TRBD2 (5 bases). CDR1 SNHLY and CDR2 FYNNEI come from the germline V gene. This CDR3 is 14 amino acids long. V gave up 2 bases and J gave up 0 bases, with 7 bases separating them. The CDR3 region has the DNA TGTGCCAGCAGTGAACGGGAACACCAAGAGACCCAGTACTTC. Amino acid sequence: CASSEREHQETQYF. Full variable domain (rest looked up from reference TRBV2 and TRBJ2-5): EPEVTQTPSHQVTQMGQEVILRCVPISNHLYFYWYRQILGQKVEFLVSFYNNEISEKSEIFDDQFSVERPDGSNFTLKIRSTKLEDSAMYFCASSEREHQETQYFGPGTRLLVL.

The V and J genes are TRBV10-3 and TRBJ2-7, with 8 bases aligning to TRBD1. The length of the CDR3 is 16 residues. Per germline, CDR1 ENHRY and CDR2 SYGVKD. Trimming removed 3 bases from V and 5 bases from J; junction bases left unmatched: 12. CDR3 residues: CAISDPGQGLGHEQYF. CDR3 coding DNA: TGTGCCATCAGTGACCCCGGACAGGGCTTAGGCCACGAGCAGTACTTC.

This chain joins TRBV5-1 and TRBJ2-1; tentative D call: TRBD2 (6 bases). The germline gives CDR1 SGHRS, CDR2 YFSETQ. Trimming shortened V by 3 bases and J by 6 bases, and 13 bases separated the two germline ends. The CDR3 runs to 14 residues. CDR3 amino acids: CASSSLGGGNEQFF. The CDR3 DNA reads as TGCGCCAGCAGCTCCCTGGGGGGTGGCAATGAGCAGTTCTTC.

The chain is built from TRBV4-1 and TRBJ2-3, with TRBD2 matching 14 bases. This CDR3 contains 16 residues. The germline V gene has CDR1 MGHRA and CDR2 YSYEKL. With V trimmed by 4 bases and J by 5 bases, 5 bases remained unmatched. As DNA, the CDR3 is TGCGCCAGCAGCCCGACTAGCGGGGGGGCTATAGATACGCAGTATTTT. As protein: CASSPTSGGAIDTQYF.

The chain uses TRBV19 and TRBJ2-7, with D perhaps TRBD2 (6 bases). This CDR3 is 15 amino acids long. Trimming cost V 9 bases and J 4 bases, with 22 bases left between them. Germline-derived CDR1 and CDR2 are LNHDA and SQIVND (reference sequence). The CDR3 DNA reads TGTGCCAGCCACCCGGGTGGGACTGTCTCATACGAGCAGTACTTC. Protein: CASHPGGTVSYEQYF.

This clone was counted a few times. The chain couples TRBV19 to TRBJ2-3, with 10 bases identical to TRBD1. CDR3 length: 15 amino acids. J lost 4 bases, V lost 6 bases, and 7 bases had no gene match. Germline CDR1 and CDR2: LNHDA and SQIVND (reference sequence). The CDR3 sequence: CASRRQGASADTQYF. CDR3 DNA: TGTGCCAGTAGGCGACAGGGGGCGAGCGCAGATACGCAGTATTTT.

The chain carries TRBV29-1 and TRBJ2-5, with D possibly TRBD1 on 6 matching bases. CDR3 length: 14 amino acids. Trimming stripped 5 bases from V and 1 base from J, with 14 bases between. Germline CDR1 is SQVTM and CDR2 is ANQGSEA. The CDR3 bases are TGCAGCGTTACCCAGGGGCTATTCCAAGAGACCCAGTACTTC. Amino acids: CSVTQGLFQETQYF.

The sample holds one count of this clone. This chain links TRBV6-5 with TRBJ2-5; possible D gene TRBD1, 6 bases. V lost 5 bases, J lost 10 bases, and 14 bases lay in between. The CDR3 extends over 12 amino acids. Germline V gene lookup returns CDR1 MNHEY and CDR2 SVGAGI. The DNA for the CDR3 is TGTGCCAGCAGTAATAGAGGGACAAACCAGTACTTC. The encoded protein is CASSNRGTNQYF.

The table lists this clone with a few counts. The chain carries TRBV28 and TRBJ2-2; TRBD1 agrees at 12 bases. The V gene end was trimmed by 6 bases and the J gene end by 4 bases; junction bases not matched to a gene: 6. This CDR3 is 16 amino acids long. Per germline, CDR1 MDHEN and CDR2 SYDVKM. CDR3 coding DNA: TGTGCCAGCAGACGGGACAGGGGGCTGGGCACCGGGGAGCTGTTTTTT. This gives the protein CASRRDRGLGTGELFF.

CDR3 sequence reads: CAISERLAGDQEETQYF. The CDR3 coding sequence is TGTGCCATCAGTGAAAGACTAGCGGGGGACCAGGAGGAGACCCAGTACTTC. The genes are TRBV10-3 and TRBJ2-5; 12 bases map to TRBD2. The CDR3 is 17 amino acids. Losses at the gene ends were 3 bases for V and 5 bases for J; bases not matched to a gene: 10. The germline V gene has CDR1 ENHRY and CDR2 SYGVKD.

CDR3: CASSPAAMGYTF. Here the CDR3 DNA reads TGTGCCAGCTCACCAGCCGCTATGGGCTACACCTTC. The J gene is TRBJ1-2, the V gene TRBV18; the D is unclear. Looked up from germline, CDR1 is KGHSH and CDR2 is LQKENI. CDR3 length equals 12 residues. Trimming cost V 2 bases and J 8 bases, with 9 bases left between them.

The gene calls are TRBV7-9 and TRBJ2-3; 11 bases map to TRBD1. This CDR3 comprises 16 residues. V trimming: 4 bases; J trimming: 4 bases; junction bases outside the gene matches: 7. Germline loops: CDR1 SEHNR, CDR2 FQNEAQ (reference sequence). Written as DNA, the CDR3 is TGTGCCAGCAGCTCAGGGGACAGGGGGTCCGCAGATACGCAGTATTTT. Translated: CASSSGDRGSADTQYF.

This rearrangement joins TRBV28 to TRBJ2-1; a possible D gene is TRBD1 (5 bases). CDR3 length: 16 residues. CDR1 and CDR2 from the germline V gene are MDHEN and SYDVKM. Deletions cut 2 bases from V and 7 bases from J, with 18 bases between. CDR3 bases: TGTGCCAGCAGTTTAACCCACAGGTTAATAGGAAATGAGCAGTTCTTC. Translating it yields CASSLTHRLIGNEQFF.

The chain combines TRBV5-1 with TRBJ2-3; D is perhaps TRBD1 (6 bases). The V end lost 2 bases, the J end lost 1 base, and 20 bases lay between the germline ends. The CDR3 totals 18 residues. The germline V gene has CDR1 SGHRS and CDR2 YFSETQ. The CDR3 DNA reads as TGCGCCAGCAGCTTAGGACAGAACTTCATAGGCCGCACAGATACGCAGTATTTT. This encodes CASSLGQNFIGRTDTQYF.

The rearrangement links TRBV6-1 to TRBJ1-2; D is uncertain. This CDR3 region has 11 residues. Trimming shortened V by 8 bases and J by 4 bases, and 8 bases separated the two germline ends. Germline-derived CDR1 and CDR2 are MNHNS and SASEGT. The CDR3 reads CASGGIYGYTF. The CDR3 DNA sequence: TGTGCCAGCGGCGGCATCTATGGCTACACCTTC.

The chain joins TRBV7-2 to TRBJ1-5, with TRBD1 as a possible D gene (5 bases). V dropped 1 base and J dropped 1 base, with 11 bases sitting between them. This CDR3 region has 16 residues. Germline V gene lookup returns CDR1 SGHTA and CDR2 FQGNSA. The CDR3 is CASSLVGGRSNQPQHF. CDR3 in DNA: TGTGCCAGCAGCTTAGTGGGGGGACGGAGCAATCAGCCCCAGCATTTT. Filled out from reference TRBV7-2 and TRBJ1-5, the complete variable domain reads GAGVSQSPSNKVTEKGKDVELRCDPISGHTALYWYRQSLGQGLEFLIYFQGNSAPDKSGLPSDRFSAERTGGSVSTLTIQRTQQEDSAVYLCASSLVGGRSNQPQHFGDGTRLSIL.

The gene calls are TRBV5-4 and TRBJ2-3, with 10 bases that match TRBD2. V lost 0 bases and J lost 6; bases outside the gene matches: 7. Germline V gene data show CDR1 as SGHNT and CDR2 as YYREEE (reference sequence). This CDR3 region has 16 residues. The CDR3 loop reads CASSLESGGAGDTQYF. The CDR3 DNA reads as TGTGCCAGCAGCTTGGAAAGCGGGGGGGCCGGGGATACGCAGTATTTT.